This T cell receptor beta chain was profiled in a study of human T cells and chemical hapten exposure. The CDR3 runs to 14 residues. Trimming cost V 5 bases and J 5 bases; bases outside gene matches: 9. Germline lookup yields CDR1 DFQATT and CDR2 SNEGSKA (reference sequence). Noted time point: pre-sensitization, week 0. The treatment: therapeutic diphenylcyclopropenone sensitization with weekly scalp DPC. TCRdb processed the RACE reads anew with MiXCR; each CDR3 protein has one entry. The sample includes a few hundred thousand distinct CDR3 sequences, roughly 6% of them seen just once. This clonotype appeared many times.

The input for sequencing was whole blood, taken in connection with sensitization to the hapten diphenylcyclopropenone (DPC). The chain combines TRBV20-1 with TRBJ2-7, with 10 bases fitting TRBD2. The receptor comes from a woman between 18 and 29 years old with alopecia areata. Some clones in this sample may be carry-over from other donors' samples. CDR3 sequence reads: CSAGGPSGGHEQYF. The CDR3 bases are TGCAGTGCTGGCGGGCCTAGCGGGGGCCACGAGCAGTACTTC.